Presented here are 2 T cell receptor beta chains from one specimen sequenced in a study of TIL therapy for anti-PD-1-resistant metastatic lung cancer. The libraries were made with immunoSEQ v3. Measured with immunoSEQ multiplex PCR; TCRdb has only the in-frame clones, and not every one. The sample holds about 49,000 clones; 65% to 80% are singletons and the top ten take approximately 15%. Time point in this sample: pre-treatment sample, taken before nivolumab and TIL therapy. The material was blood, obtained at baseline. Every receptor here comes from a man aged 65-85 years with non-small cell lung cancer.

The CDR3 DNA reads as TGTGCCAGCAGTCCCTCGTTCGGGCCTGCCTATTCCCAGCATTTT. This codes for CASSPSFGPAYSQHF. V usage is TRBV28 and J usage is TRBJ1-5, with D unclear. V lost 5 bases and J lost 11, with 22 bases in between. CDR1 and CDR2 from the germline V gene are MDHEN and SYDVKM. This CDR3 comprises 15 residues.

This clone has only a few counts. The chain links TRBV7-2 to TRBJ2-5; 9 nucleotides align to TRBD2. CDR1 and CDR2 (germline): SGHTA, FQGNSA. V shed 4 bases and J 13 bases; nucleotides not matched to a gene: 13. The CDR3 length is 14 residues. CDR3 sequence: CASSSSKGLAPPYF. The CDR3, as DNA: TGTGCCAGCAGCTCGTCAAAGGGACTAGCTCCACCGTACTTC.